Described below is a single T cell receptor beta chain sequence and its context. This sample is drawn from a study of blood T cell repertoires in COVID-19. Study background: Samples representing acute and convalescent COVID-19 were sourced from the United States, Italy and Spain. Sources were T cells, B-cell-depleted T cells, or PBMCs; the material itself was cDNA or gDNA.

During active infection, Seattle patients enrolled and were then monitored through disease. Source study methods: Cell counts per sample came from amplifying reference gene primers. Profiling relied on immunoSEQ multiplex PCR, and the TCRdb table lists in-frame clones only, not all of them. V, J and clone size reflect that table, while D and trimming were determined from the DNA. The sample carries hundreds of thousands of clones, about nine tenths recorded once. V was clipped by 5 bases and J by 6 bases, with 13 bases between them. The CDR3 is 13 residues long. Germline V CDR1 and CDR2: LNHDA, SQIVND (reference sequence).

What was sequenced was peripheral blood. The TCR sequence derives from a woman aged 45-65 years with COVID-19, enrolled during active disease. V usage is TRBV19 and J usage is TRBJ1-2, with TRBD1 as a possible D gene (6 bases). The CDR3: CASSGQGWDGYTF. CDR3 nucleotides: TGTGCCAGTAGTGGGCAGGGGTGGGATGGCTACACCTTC.